One sample yielded the 15 T cell receptor beta chains listed below, sequenced in a study of control samples from healthy donors and cancer patients. The method was immunoSEQ multiplex PCR; TCRdb's version includes in-frame clones alone and lacks a portion of them. The profile shows about 170,000 clones, 80% to 95% of them singletons. The sample consisted of blood. The origin of the receptors is a woman aged 55-69 years in good health.

Turning to this clone: Compared with germline, one end of the junction differs, possibly owing to a read error. CDR3 nucleotide sequence: TGTGCCAGCAGCTTAGCGGGGCCCGGGATAGTCTTT. Translated, it gives CASSLAGPGIVF. The rearrangement joins TRBV7-8 to TRBJ1-1; TRBD1 is a possible D gene (5 bases). There are 12 residues in the CDR3. Germline CDR1 SGHVS, CDR2 FQNEAQ.

The V gene is TRBV19, the J gene TRBJ2-7; maybe TRBD1 (6 bases). The V end lost 5 bases, the J end lost 3 bases, and 11 bases lay between the germline ends. The CDR3 contains 13 residues. CDR1 LNHDA and CDR2 SQIVND come from the germline V gene (reference sequence). The CDR3 DNA sequence: TGTGCCAGTAGTTGGGGGACAAACTACGAGCAGTACTTC. This gives the protein CASSWGTNYEQYF.

This clone was detected once. The chain combines TRBV5-4 with TRBJ2-2, with TRBD1 as a possible D gene (7 bases). V was cut by 2 bases and J by 4 bases, with 15 bases left in between. CDR1 SGHNT and CDR2 YYREEE come from the germline V gene (reference sequence). This CDR3 contains 16 residues. The CDR3 is CASSFGGRGATGELFF. In DNA, the CDR3 is TGTGCCAGCAGCTTCGGCGGCAGGGGGGCCACCGGGGAGCTGTTTTTT.

V usage is TRBV27 and J usage is TRBJ2-5; D call uncertain. The ends were cut back, 2 bases at V and 5 bases at J, with 9 bases in the middle. Germline-derived CDR1 and CDR2 are MNHEY and SMNVEV (reference sequence). This CDR3 has 13 residues. CDR3 region: CASSLMGLETQYF. The CDR3 DNA sequence: TGTGCCAGCAGTTTAATGGGTTTGGAGACCCAGTACTTC.

The chain recombines TRBV29-1 with TRBJ1-5; 8 bases align to TRBD1. CDR3 size: 13 residues. Germline values: CDR1 SQVTM, CDR2 ANQGSEA. The trim removed 4 bases at V and 6 bases at J, leaving 5 bases unmatched. The CDR3 DNA follows: TGCAGCGTTGCCGGACAGGGTGGTCAGCCCCAGCATTTT. Encoded protein: CSVAGQGGQPQHF.

The gene calls are TRBV5-4 and TRBJ2-2; 12 bases fit TRBD2. CDR1 is SGHNT and CDR2 is YYREEE in the germline V gene (reference sequence). The CDR3 runs to 15 residues. V lost 4 bases to trimming and J lost 6 bases; unmatched junction nucleotides: 4. The CDR3 DNA reads TGTGCCAGCAGCCGGACTAGCGGGGTTCCCGGGGAGCTGTTTTTT. Amino acid sequence: CASSRTSGVPGELFF.

V gene TRBV18 combines with J gene TRBJ1-3, with D perhaps matching TRBD1 (6 bases). CDR1 KGHSH and CDR2 LQKENI come from the germline V gene. Deletions cut 3 bases from V and 7 bases from J, with 13 bases between. This CDR3 is built from 14 residues. The CDR3 spells CASSPGQRGNTIYF. Written as DNA, the CDR3 is TGTGCCAGCTCACCCGGACAGAGGGGGAACACCATATATTTT.

This clone was seen a handful of times. V usage is TRBV5-4 and J usage is TRBJ1-5, with 7 bases that match TRBD1. The germline CDR1 and CDR2 sequences are SGHNT and YYREEE (reference sequence). The CDR3 runs 14 residues. The V and J ends lost 4 bases and 4 bases, in that order; junction bases with no gene match: 5. The chain's CDR3 is CASSRAGGNQPQHF. The CDR3 bases are TGTGCCAGCAGCCGGGCAGGGGGAAATCAGCCCCAGCATTTT.

The chain combines TRBV14 with TRBJ1-2, with D perhaps matching TRBD1 (6 bases). Germline loops: CDR1 SGHDN, CDR2 FVKESK. Trimming stripped 1 base from V and 1 base from J, with 16 bases between. The CDR3 is 17 residues long. For the CDR3, the DNA is TGTGCCAGCAGCCAAGTTCCAGGGAAGGGGGATAACTATGGCTACACCTTC. This codes for CASSQVPGKGDNYGYTF.

The chain has TRBV5-4 and TRBJ1-1, with 11 bases fitting TRBD1. The germline CDR1 and CDR2 sequences are SGHNT and YYREEE (reference sequence). The CDR3 runs 16 residues. V was pared by 3 bases and J by 3 bases, with 7 bases of the junction left unmatched. The CDR3 is CASSSGQGAMYTEAFF. The CDR3 nucleotides are TGTGCCAGCAGCTCAGGACAGGGGGCGATGTACACTGAAGCTTTCTTT.

In nucleotides, the CDR3 is TGTGCCATCAGTGGGACTAGCGGGGGGGCCTATGGTGAGCAGTTCTTC. Amino acids: CAISGTSGGAYGEQFF. The chain has TRBV10-3 and TRBJ2-1, with 15 bases aligning to TRBD2. Germline CDR1 and CDR2: ENHRY and SYGVKD. The CDR3 has 16 residues. V trimming: 4 bases; J trimming: 9 bases; junction bases outside the gene matches: 7.

V gene TRBV7-2 combines with J gene TRBJ1-1; no clear D. CDR1 SGHTA and CDR2 FQGNSA come from the germline V gene. The CDR3 is 12 amino acids. Trimming cost V 5 bases and J 1 base, with 5 bases left between them. The CDR3 coding sequence is TGTGCCAGCAGCACCTCGAACACTGAAGCTTTCTTT. It specifies CASSTSNTEAFF.

This chain links TRBV30 with TRBJ2-5; D gene ambiguous. Looked up from germline, CDR1 is GTSNPN and CDR2 is SVGIG (reference sequence). The CDR3 is made up of 12 amino acids. V was trimmed by 0 bases and J by 4 bases, leaving 6 bases between them. CDR3 amino acids: CAWSVRGETQYF. CDR3 coding DNA: TGTGCCTGGAGTGTACGAGGAGAGACCCAGTACTTC.

This chain joins TRBV19 and TRBJ1-2, with TRBD1 matching over 12 bases. Germline CDR1 and CDR2: LNHDA and SQIVND (reference sequence). CDR3 length: 14 residues. Losses at the gene ends were 8 bases for V and 8 bases for J; bases not matched to a gene: 9. The DNA of the CDR3 is TGTGCCAGTTCGGGGACAGGGGGCGCTGGGGGCTACACCTTC. Translated, it gives CASSGTGGAGGYTF.

The chain has TRBV7-9 and TRBJ2-7; 7 positions match TRBD1. Looked up from germline, CDR1 is SEHNR and CDR2 is FQNEAQ (reference sequence). V was clipped by 5 bases and J by 0 bases; unmatched bases: 4. The CDR3 consists of 14 residues. In DNA, the CDR3 is TGTGCCAGCAGCCCGGGACAGAGCTCCTACGAGCAGTACTTC. It translates to CASSPGQSSYEQYF.